Listed below are T cell receptor beta chains from one sample, sequenced in a study of blood T cell repertoires in COVID-19. The assay was immunoSEQ multiplex PCR, and TCRdb's table has in-frame clones only and misses some. The data contain around 140,000 clones, almost 85% of them singletons. The sequencing sample was made of peripheral blood. Receptors originate from a human donor with acute or convalescent COVID-19. The donor label of this sample is uncertain. Both conserved end residues are part of each CDR3. The order of the fields is D gene, J gene, V gene, clone size, CDR3 protein, CDR3 DNA. The D gene is left open where the match is weak. Clone size is stated in some rows and not others, as once, few, many or a class when expanded.

D gene: -; J gene: TRBJ1-2; V gene: TRBV6-5; clone size: -; CDR3 protein: CASRDRANYGYTF; CDR3 DNA: TGTGCCAGCAGGGACAGAGCTAACTATGGCTACACCTTC
D gene: -; J gene: TRBJ2-3; V gene: TRBV11-1; clone size: few; CDR3 protein: CASSPRGGRGADTQYF; CDR3 DNA: TGTGCCAGCAGCCCACGTGGGGGCCGCGGCGCAGATACGCAGTATTTT
D gene: TRBD2; J gene: TRBJ2-5; V gene: TRBV12-3/TRBV12-4; clone size: -; CDR3 protein: CASTSGGAKTQYF; CDR3 DNA: TGTGCCAGCACTAGCGGGGGGGCGAAGACCCAGTACTTC
D gene: -; J gene: TRBJ2-2; V gene: TRBV7-2; clone size: -; CDR3 protein: CASSTTGSAGELFF; CDR3 DNA: TGTGCCAGCAGCACCACAGGGTCGGCCGGGGAGCTGTTTTTT
D gene: -; J gene: TRBJ2-3; V gene: TRBV10-3; clone size: -; CDR3 protein: CAISVLSRSSSSTDTQYF; CDR3 DNA: TGTGCCATCAGTGTACTGTCTAGGTCTTCTTCGAGCACAGATACGCAGTATTTT
D gene: TRBD1; J gene: TRBJ2-2; V gene: TRBV7-3; clone size: once; CDR3 protein: CASSNTGTGVVGELFF; CDR3 DNA: TGTGCCAGCAGCAACACCGGGACAGGGGTCGTCGGGGAGCTGTTTTTT
D gene: TRBD1; J gene: TRBJ2-7; V gene: TRBV30; clone size: -; CDR3 protein: CAWSRGQGINYEQYF; CDR3 DNA: TGTGCCTGGAGTAGGGGACAGGGAATCAACTACGAGCAGTACTTC
D gene: -; J gene: TRBJ1-2; V gene: TRBV2; clone size: few; CDR3 protein: CASSEVNRVNGYTF; CDR3 DNA: TGTGCCAGCAGTGAAGTGAACAGGGTCAATGGCTACACCTTC
D gene: -; J gene: TRBJ1-5; V gene: TRBV6-2/TRBV6-3; clone size: -; CDR3 protein: CASSYRTVFNQPQHF; CDR3 DNA: TGTGCCAGCAGTTATAGGACAGTCTTCAATCAGCCCCAGCATTTT
D gene: TRBD1; J gene: TRBJ1-1; V gene: TRBV30; clone size: few; CDR3 protein: CAWTPGTGVAEAFF; CDR3 DNA: TGTGCCTGGACACCCGGGACAGGGGTAGCTGAAGCTTTCTTT
D gene: -; J gene: TRBJ1-3; V gene: TRBV3-1/TRBV3-2; clone size: -; CDR3 protein: CASSLGLFSGNTIYF; CDR3 DNA: TGTGCCAGCAGCCTCGGACTTTTCTCTGGAAACACCATATATTTT
D gene: -; J gene: TRBJ1-3; V gene: TRBV11-2; clone size: -; CDR3 protein: CASSLGLSSSGNTIYF; CDR3 DNA: TGTGCCAGCAGCTTAGGACTATCAAGCTCTGGAAACACCATATATTTT
D gene: TRBD1; J gene: TRBJ2-1; V gene: TRBV7-2; clone size: -; CDR3 protein: CASSPPGQLYNEQFF; CDR3 DNA: TGTGCCAGCAGCCCTCCGGGACAGCTTTACAATGAGCAGTTCTTC
D gene: -; J gene: TRBJ1-2; V gene: TRBV2; clone size: -; CDR3 protein: CASSNIPTVGYTF; CDR3 DNA: TGTGCCAGCTCCAACATTCCGACAGTAGGCTACACCTTC
D gene: -; J gene: TRBJ1-4; V gene: TRBV6-5; clone size: -; CDR3 protein: CASRTGGATNEKLFF; CDR3 DNA: TGTGCCAGTAGAACCGGGGGGGCAACTAATGAAAAACTGTTTTTT
D gene: TRBD1; J gene: TRBJ2-7; V gene: TRBV7-9; clone size: few; CDR3 protein: CASSTGTGEQYF; CDR3 DNA: TGTGCCAGCAGCACCGGGACAGGCGAGCAGTACTTC
D gene: -; J gene: TRBJ1-2; V gene: TRBV2; clone size: -; CDR3 protein: CASSREPNYGYTF; CDR3 DNA: TGTGCCAGCAGTCGGGAGCCTAACTATGGCTACACCTTC
D gene: TRBD1; J gene: TRBJ2-5; V gene: TRBV7-2; clone size: -; CDR3 protein: CASSSRQGIQTQYF; CDR3 DNA: TGTGCCAGCAGCTCCCGACAGGGGATACAGACCCAGTACTTC
D gene: TRBD1; J gene: TRBJ2-3; V gene: TRBV5-1; clone size: -; CDR3 protein: CASSPTGGDTQYF; CDR3 DNA: TGCGCCAGCAGCCCCACAGGGGGAGATACGCAGTATTTT
D gene: -; J gene: TRBJ2-5; V gene: TRBV27; clone size: -; CDR3 protein: CASRPLAGETQYF; CDR3 DNA: TGTGCCAGCAGGCCACTGGCGGGGGAGACCCAGTACTTC
D gene: -; J gene: TRBJ2-3; V gene: TRBV6-1; clone size: -; CDR3 protein: CASSEALVGLTTDTQYF; CDR3 DNA: TGTGCCAGCAGTGAAGCTCTGGTGGGACTGACAACAGATACGCAGTATTTT
D gene: TRBD1; J gene: TRBJ2-7; V gene: TRBV29-1; clone size: -; CDR3 protein: CSVDPSGTGGGEQYF; CDR3 DNA: TGCAGCGTTGATCCCTCCGGGACAGGGGGAGGTGAGCAGTACTTC
D gene: -; J gene: TRBJ1-4; V gene: TRBV28; clone size: -; CDR3 protein: CASRRPVEGKLFF; CDR3 DNA: TGTGCCAGCAGGCGGCCAGTTGAGGGAAAACTGTTTTTT
D gene: -; J gene: TRBJ1-4; V gene: TRBV5-1; clone size: -; CDR3 protein: CASRLTGWANEKLFF; CDR3 DNA: TGCGCCAGCCGCCTAACGGGTTGGGCTAATGAAAAACTGTTTTTT
D gene: -; J gene: TRBJ1-4; V gene: TRBV2; clone size: -; CDR3 protein: CASHRATNEKLFF; CDR3 DNA: TGTGCCAGCCACAGAGCAACTAATGAAAAACTGTTTTTT
D gene: -; J gene: TRBJ2-5; V gene: TRBV5-1; clone size: -; CDR3 protein: CASSLESSTETETQYF; CDR3 DNA: TGCGCCAGCAGCTTGGAGTCCAGCACAGAAACAGAGACCCAGTACTTC
D gene: TRBD1; J gene: TRBJ2-2; V gene: TRBV4-1; clone size: -; CDR3 protein: CASSQDGTGGTGELFF; CDR3 DNA: TGCGCCAGCAGCCAAGATGGAACAGGGGGTACCGGGGAGCTGTTTTTT
D gene: -; J gene: TRBJ2-1; V gene: TRBV12-5; clone size: -; CDR3 protein: CASGLGQGPGQGNEQFF; CDR3 DNA: TGTGCTAGTGGTTTGGGCCAGGGGCCAGGTCAGGGGAATGAGCAGTTCTTC
D gene: TRBD1; J gene: TRBJ1-1; V gene: TRBV18; clone size: -; CDR3 protein: CASSPLGTGDTEAFF; CDR3 DNA: TGTGCCAGCTCACCGCTTGGGACAGGGGACACTGAAGCTTTCTTT
D gene: -; J gene: TRBJ1-5; V gene: TRBV30; clone size: -; CDR3 protein: CAWSHTNSNQPQHF; CDR3 DNA: TGTGCCTGGAGTCACACTAATAGCAATCAGCCCCAGCATTTT
D gene: TRBD1; J gene: TRBJ2-5; V gene: TRBV10-1; clone size: -; CDR3 protein: CASSVGGVETQYF; CDR3 DNA: TGCGCCAGCAGTGTAGGGGGCGTCGAGACCCAGTACTTC
D gene: -; J gene: TRBJ1-1; V gene: TRBV14; clone size: -; CDR3 protein: CASSQDWRRRNTEAFF; CDR3 DNA: TGTGCCAGCAGCCAAGATTGGCGACGGAGGAACACTGAAGCTTTCTTT
D gene: -; J gene: TRBJ2-5; V gene: TRBV27; clone size: once; CDR3 protein: CASSSRGRETQYF; CDR3 DNA: TGTGCCAGCAGCTCCAGGGGAAGGGAGACCCAGTACTTC
D gene: TRBD1; J gene: TRBJ1-4; V gene: TRBV4-1; clone size: -; CDR3 protein: CASSQTPNRGLANEKLFF; CDR3 DNA: TGCGCCAGCAGCCAAACGCCCAACAGGGGGCTCGCTAATGAAAAACTGTTTTTT
D gene: TRBD1; J gene: TRBJ1-5; V gene: TRBV18; clone size: few; CDR3 protein: CASSRDSGRNQPQHF; CDR3 DNA: TGTGCCAGCTCCCGGGACAGCGGGCGCAATCAGCCCCAGCATTTT
D gene: -; J gene: TRBJ1-1; V gene: TRBV7-9; clone size: -; CDR3 protein: CASSSSGAEEAFF; CDR3 DNA: TGTGCCAGCAGCTCATCAGGGGCGGAGGAAGCTTTCTTT
D gene: TRBD1; J gene: TRBJ1-2; V gene: TRBV4-3; clone size: -; CDR3 protein: CASSQHVRQGSGYGYTF; CDR3 DNA: TGCGCCAGCAGCCAACATGTCCGACAGGGGTCCGGCTATGGCTACACCTTC
D gene: TRBD1; J gene: TRBJ1-2; V gene: TRBV3-1/TRBV3-2; clone size: -; CDR3 protein: CASSPPGQGWLNTF; CDR3 DNA: TGTGCCAGCAGCCCCCCCGGACAGGGATGGTTGAACACCTTC
D gene: -; J gene: TRBJ1-1; V gene: TRBV18; clone size: -; CDR3 protein: CASSPPAVLNTEAFF; CDR3 DNA: TGTGCCAGCTCACCACCTGCGGTCTTGAACACTGAAGCTTTCTTT
D gene: -; J gene: TRBJ2-5; V gene: TRBV6-6; clone size: -; CDR3 protein: CASSRGTRAAETQYF; CDR3 DNA: TGTGCCAGCAGTCGAGGGACAAGGGCGGCGGAGACCCAGTACTTC
D gene: -; J gene: TRBJ1-2; V gene: TRBV6-2/TRBV6-3; clone size: -; CDR3 protein: CASSRGPAGDGYTF; CDR3 DNA: TGTGCCAGCAGCCGTGGGCCCGCGGGTGATGGCTACACCTTC
D gene: -; J gene: TRBJ1-1; V gene: TRBV2; clone size: once; CDR3 protein: CASSENLGAAAFF; CDR3 DNA: TGTGCCAGCAGTGAAAATCTAGGGGCGGCGGCTTTCTTT
D gene: TRBD2; J gene: TRBJ2-3; V gene: TRBV30; clone size: -; CDR3 protein: CAWGLAGSTDTQYF; CDR3 DNA: TGTGCCTGGGGACTAGCGGGGAGCACAGATACGCAGTATTTT
D gene: -; J gene: TRBJ1-2; V gene: TRBV4-3; clone size: -; CDR3 protein: CASSQATTGPGTYGYTF; CDR3 DNA: TGCGCCAGCAGCCAGGCCACAACAGGCCCCGGTACTTATGGCTACACCTTC
D gene: TRBD1; J gene: TRBJ1-2; V gene: TRBV19; clone size: few; CDR3 protein: CASSTTGQDIYGYTF; CDR3 DNA: TGTGCCAGTAGTACAACAGGACAGGATATCTATGGCTACACCTTC
D gene: TRBD1; J gene: TRBJ1-2; V gene: TRBV30; clone size: -; CDR3 protein: CAWSFTLPHRDSGRYGYTF; CDR3 DNA: TGTGCCTGGAGTTTCACCCTTCCTCACCGGGACAGCGGACGTTATGGCTACACCTTC
D gene: -; J gene: TRBJ1-1; V gene: TRBV5-1; clone size: once; CDR3 protein: CASRVREMNTEAFF; CDR3 DNA: TGCGCCAGCAGGGTCCGGGAGATGAACACTGAAGCTTTCTTT
D gene: -; J gene: TRBJ2-5; V gene: TRBV6-5; clone size: -; CDR3 protein: CASSYSGVQETQYF; CDR3 DNA: TGTGCCAGCAGTTACTCGGGCGTCCAAGAGACCCAGTACTTC
D gene: TRBD1; J gene: TRBJ1-6; V gene: TRBV13; clone size: -; CDR3 protein: CASSLDRGSPLHF; CDR3 DNA: TGTGCCAGCAGCTTAGACAGGGGTTCACCCCTCCACTTT
D gene: TRBD2; J gene: TRBJ2-6; V gene: TRBV14; clone size: -; CDR3 protein: CASSQLAGESGANVLTF; CDR3 DNA: TGTGCCAGCAGCCAGTTAGCGGGGGAGTCTGGGGCCAACGTCCTGACTTTC
D gene: -; J gene: TRBJ2-1; V gene: TRBV25-1; clone size: once; CDR3 protein: CASSGYGSYNEQFF; CDR3 DNA: TGTGCCAGCAGTGGTTACGGCTCCTACAATGAGCAGTTCTTC
D gene: TRBD1; J gene: TRBJ1-1; V gene: TRBV6-5; clone size: -; CDR3 protein: CASSYSTGARGTEAFF; CDR3 DNA: TGTGCCAGCAGTTACTCGACGGGCGCCAGGGGGACTGAAGCTTTCTTT
D gene: -; J gene: TRBJ2-5; V gene: TRBV2; clone size: -; CDR3 protein: CASRTGPPETQYF; CDR3 DNA: TGTGCCAGCAGGACAGGCCCCCCAGAGACCCAGTACTTC
D gene: -; J gene: TRBJ2-2; V gene: TRBV7-2; clone size: few; CDR3 protein: CASSLFQGGRTGELFF; CDR3 DNA: TGTGCCAGCAGCTTATTCCAGGGGGGTAGGACCGGGGAGCTGTTTTTT